This T cell receptor (beta chain) was documented in a study of blood T cell repertoires in COVID-19. Study-level background: Samples of COVID-19 (acute and convalescent) were obtained from the United States, Italy and Spain. Sources were T cells, B-cell-depleted T cells, or PBMCs; the material itself was cDNA or gDNA.

Germline trimming cut 2 bases from V and 10 bases from J; bases unmatched to any gene: 6. In germline, CDR1 is MNHEY, CDR2 SMNVEV (reference sequence). This CDR3 spans 15 amino acids. Authors' methods: Nucleated cell number was recorded as an estimate derived from reference gene primer amplification. Repertoires were generated with immunoSEQ multiplex PCR, while TCRdb's copy carries only in-frame clones and drops some. V and J calls and clone size are as listed in that table; D and trimming were resolved from the DNA. The sample comprises about 120,000 clones, over 80% of which are singletons, and roughly 30% rests with the top ten.

This chain connects TRBV27 to TRBJ1-6; 9 bases map to TRBD1. Sequencing was done on a sample of peripheral blood. The origin of this receptor is a woman aged 70-85 years with acute or convalescent COVID-19. This chain's CDR3 is CASSLGGTGKSPLHF. The CDR3 DNA reads TGTGCCAGCAGTTTAGGAGGGACAGGGAAATCACCCCTCCACTTT.